This TCR beta chain was identified during a study of neoadjuvant anti-PD-1 for oral cavity cancer. Data came from immunoSEQ multiplex PCR; TCRdb stores just in-frame clones and leaves some out. The sample contains under 7,000 clones, 74% of which appear only once. Germline V gives CDR1 SGDLS, CDR2 YYNGEE. The CDR3 has 15 amino acids. With V trimmed by 0 bases and J by 2 bases, 4 bases remained unmatched. Sequenced here: PBMCs, sampled before nivolumab (anti-PD-1) treatment. The chain recombines TRBV9 with TRBJ2-5, with 7 bases aligning to TRBD2. The source of this sequence is a person aged 35 to 85 with oral cavity squamous cell carcinoma. Here the CDR3 reads CASSVAAGVQETQYF. The CDR3, as DNA: TGTGCCAGCAGCGTAGCTGCGGGAGTACAAGAGACCCAGTACTTC.